This is a list of T cell receptor beta chains from one sample in a study of blood T cell repertoires in COVID-19. TCRdb keeps only in-frame clones here, not all; method: immunoSEQ multiplex PCR. The sample carries around 150,000 clones, roughly 85% recorded once. The sequenced material came from peripheral blood. All receptors come from a human donor with acute or convalescent COVID-19. The donor label of this sample is uncertain. The CDR3 runs from the conserved cysteine through the conserved F or W. The D gene is left open where the match is weak. The size field is filled for only some rows; it gives once, few, many or a size class.

. . TRBJ1-6 TRBV12-3/TRBV12-4 CASSQGNSPLHF TGTGCCAGCAGCCAGGGAAATTCACCCCTCCACTTT
. . TRBJ1-3 TRBV6-1 CASSGQDLGSGNTIYF TGTGCCAGCAGTGGACAGGACTTAGGCTCTGGAAACACCATATATTTT
. . TRBJ1-6 TRBV5-1 CASRREQAVPSSPLHF TGCGCCAGCAGGCGGGAACAGGCTGTCCCTTCGTCTCCCCTCCACTTT
TRBD1 . TRBJ2-2 TRBV28 CASHRGRANTGELFF TGTGCCAGCCACAGGGGCAGGGCGAACACCGGGGAGCTGTTTTTT
. . TRBJ1-4 TRBV5-5 CASSWGHGNEKLFF TGTGCCAGCAGCTGGGGGCACGGTAATGAAAAACTGTTTTTT
. . TRBJ1-1 TRBV7-2 CASSLRQPPNTEAFF TGTGCCAGCAGCTTAAGACAGCCGCCTAACACTGAAGCTTTCTTT
. . TRBJ2-1 TRBV24-1 CATSAGSGLNEEQFF TGTGCCACCAGTGCTGGAAGCGGGCTCAATGAAGAGCAGTTCTTC
. . TRBJ1-4 TRBV4-1 CASRLAGQRNEKLFF TGCGCCAGCAGACTTGCGGGGCAGAGAAATGAAAAACTGTTTTTT
. . TRBJ1-1 TRBV10-3 CAISEEEGRAFF TGTGCCATCAGTGAGGAGGAGGGCCGGGCTTTCTTT
. few TRBJ2-7 TRBV10-3 CAIRRQGLFSYEQYF TGTGCCATCAGGAGACAAGGACTGTTCTCCTACGAGCAGTACTTC
. . TRBJ1-1 TRBV7-8 CASSLLPRLTEAFF TGTGCCAGCAGCTTACTGCCCAGGTTGACTGAAGCTTTCTTT
. . TRBJ1-3 TRBV19 CASRDGGVGNTIYF TGTGCCAGTAGGGATGGAGGGGTTGGAAACACCATATATTTT
TRBD1 few TRBJ1-2 TRBV20-1 CSASSPYGGPDRGLNYGYTF TGCAGTGCTAGTTCACCCTACGGAGGGCCCGACAGGGGACTTAACTATGGCTACACCTTC
TRBD2 . TRBJ2-7 TRBV9 CASSVGSGGLGVSEQYF TGTGCCAGCAGCGTCGGTAGCGGGGGGCTTGGAGTCAGCGAGCAGTACTTC
. . TRBJ1-5 TRBV7-8 CASSLDRSHDQPQHF TGTGCCAGCAGCTTAGACAGGTCCCACGATCAGCCCCAGCATTTT
TRBD2 . TRBJ2-5 TRBV27 CASSSGLLETQYF TGTGCCAGCAGTTCGGGACTATTGGAGACCCAGTACTTC
TRBD2 few TRBJ2-7 TRBV7-2 CASSSRTSSGYEQYF TGTGCCAGCAGCTCTAGGACTAGTTCGGGCTACGAGCAGTACTTC
TRBD1 . TRBJ2-3 TRBV27 CASRTQGADTQYF TGTGCCAGCAGGACACAGGGGGCAGATACGCAGTATTTT
TRBD1 . TRBJ1-1 TRBV11-3 CASSSNRGQNTEAFF TGTGCCAGCAGCAGTAACAGGGGGCAGAACACTGAAGCTTTCTTT
TRBD1 . TRBJ1-2 TRBV7-2 CASSSSGTERYGYTF TGTGCCAGCAGCTCCTCCGGGACAGAGAGGTATGGCTACACCTTC
TRBD1 few TRBJ1-3 TRBV5-4 CASRSGTGGNTIYF TGTGCCAGCAGATCCGGGACAGGGGGAAACACCATATATTTT
. . TRBJ1-4 TRBV5-1 CASSPAGQSNEKLFF TGCGCCAGCAGCCCAGCCGGACAGAGTAATGAAAAACTGTTTTTT
. . TRBJ2-1 TRBV23-1 CASSGGYEQFF TGCGCCAGTTCCGGAGGATATGAGCAGTTCTTC
. . TRBJ1-2 TRBV9 CASSVAAGVGYGYTF TGTGCCAGCAGCGTAGCGGCGGGGGTCGGCTATGGCTACACCTTC
. . TRBJ2-5 TRBV5-1 CASSPSGQLQETQYF TGCGCCAGCAGCCCATCAGGACAACTCCAAGAGACCCAGTACTTC
TRBD2 . TRBJ2-5 TRBV20-1 CSASSGGAGGETQYF TGCAGTGCTAGTAGCGGGGGGGCAGGAGGGGAGACCCAGTACTTC
. . TRBJ2-6 TRBV14 CASSLRDSGANVLTF TGTGCCAGCAGCCTCAGGGACTCTGGGGCCAACGTCCTGACTTTC
TRBD1 . TRBJ2-5 TRBV30 CAWSVWQGARETQYF TGTGCCTGGAGTGTTTGGCAGGGGGCGCGGGAGACCCAGTACTTC
TRBD1 . TRBJ2-2 TRBV18 CASWTGTANTGELFF TGTGCCAGCTGGACCGGGACAGCGAACACCGGGGAGCTGTTTTTT
. . TRBJ2-7 TRBV4-3 CASSLTGFDEQYF TGCGCCAGCAGCCTGACAGGATTCGACGAGCAGTACTTC
TRBD1 . TRBJ1-3 TRBV13 CASSLGPNRGGNTIYF TGTGCCAGCAGCTTAGGCCCCAACAGGGGAGGAAACACCATATATTTT
TRBD1 . TRBJ1-2 TRBV28 CATEDRGNGYTF TGTGCCACCGAAGACAGGGGAAATGGCTACACCTTC
TRBD1 . TRBJ1-5 TRBV30 CAWGGRQGANQPQHF TGTGCCTGGGGGGGTCGACAGGGTGCCAATCAGCCCCAGCATTTT
. . TRBJ1-3 TRBV7-8 CASSLARTGGNTIYF TGTGCCAGCAGCTTAGCGCGAACAGGGGGAAACACCATATATTTT
. few TRBJ1-6 TRBV27 CASPIREVDNSPLHF TGTGCCAGCCCTATACGGGAGGTAGATAATTCACCCCTCCACTTT
. . TRBJ2-7 TRBV6-2/TRBV6-3 CASSYHRNRLAHEQYF TGTGCCAGCAGTTATCATCGGAACAGGTTAGCCCACGAGCAGTACTTC
. . TRBJ2-7 TRBV11-2 CASSLSLGGLDYYEQYF TGTGCCAGCAGCTTATCCCTCGGGGGTTTGGACTACTACGAGCAGTACTTC
. . TRBJ2-3 TRBV5-4 CATKGLEGDTQYF TGTGCCACCAAGGGGCTAGAAGGAGATACGCAGTATTTT
. . TRBJ1-1 TRBV5-4 CASSPLAGNTEAFF TGTGCCAGCAGCCCCTTAGCTGGGAACACTGAAGCTTTCTTT
TRBD1 . TRBJ1-1 TRBV9 CASSVTDRGHTEAFF TGTGCCAGCAGCGTAACGGACAGGGGGCACACTGAAGCTTTCTTT
. . TRBJ1-2 TRBV28 CASKDRANYGYTF TGTGCCAGTAAGGACAGAGCTAACTATGGCTACACCTTC
TRBD2 once TRBJ2-5 TRBV24-1 CATSDRGLAGTETQYF TGTGCCACCAGTGATCGGGGACTAGCGGGGACAGAGACCCAGTACTTC
. . TRBJ1-5 TRBV19 CASSMGRGNQPQHF TGTGCCAGTAGTATGGGCAGGGGCAATCAGCCCCAGCATTTT
TRBD1 . TRBJ1-1 TRBV19 CASSFQGANTEAFF TGTGCCAGTAGTTTTCAGGGGGCCAACACTGAAGCTTTCTTT
. . TRBJ2-3 TRBV10-3 CAISGGTPGSSTDTQYF TGTGCCATCAGTGGCGGGACTCCCGGATCTAGCACAGATACGCAGTATTTT
. . TRBJ2-7 TRBV5-1 CASSLPKQTAGYEQYF TGCGCCAGCAGCTTGCCCAAACAAACCGCGGGCTACGAGCAGTACTTC